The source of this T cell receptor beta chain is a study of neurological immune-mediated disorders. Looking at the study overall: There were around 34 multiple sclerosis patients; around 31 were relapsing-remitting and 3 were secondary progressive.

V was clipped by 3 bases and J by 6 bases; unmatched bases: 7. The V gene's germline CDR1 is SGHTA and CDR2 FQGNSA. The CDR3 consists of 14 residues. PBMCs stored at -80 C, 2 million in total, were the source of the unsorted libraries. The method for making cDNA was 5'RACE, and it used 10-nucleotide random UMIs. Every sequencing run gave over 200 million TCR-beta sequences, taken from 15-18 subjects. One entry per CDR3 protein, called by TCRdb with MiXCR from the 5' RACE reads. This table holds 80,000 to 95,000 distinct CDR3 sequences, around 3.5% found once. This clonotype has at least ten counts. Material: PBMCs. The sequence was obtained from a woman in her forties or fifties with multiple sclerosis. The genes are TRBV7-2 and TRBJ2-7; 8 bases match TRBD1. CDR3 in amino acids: CASSFGQGALEQYF. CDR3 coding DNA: TGTGCCAGCAGCTTTGGGCAGGGGGCTCTCGAGCAGTACTTC.